One and the same sample provided the 32 T cell receptor beta chains below, sequenced in a study of T cell clusters in autoimmune cytopenias. TRB amplification used around 260 ng of peripheral blood genomic DNA. Multiplex touch-down PCR amplified TRB using TRB-A and TRB-B pools in one tube. TCRdb processed the multiplex PCR reads again and assigns one entry to each CDR3 protein, with no DNA. This repertoire includes thousands of distinct CDR3 sequences. The sample comprised peripheral blood. The receptor set was obtained from a human donor with an autoimmune cytopenia or autoimmune hepatitis (not recorded which).

V usage is TRBV24-1 and J usage is TRBJ2-3; TCRdb returns TRBD2, unconfirmable since there is no DNA. The CDR3 consists of 16 residues. Germline V CDR1 and CDR2: KGHDR, SFDVKD. CDR3 protein: CATSDSGLAGGDTQYF.

This chain connects TRBV20-1 to TRBJ2-7; the D call of TRBD1 rests on TCRdb alone, since no DNA is present to check it. The CDR3 contains 17 residues. From germline, CDR1 is DFQATT and CDR2 SNEGSKA (reference sequence). CDR3 loop: CSARNDRGIFSSYEQYF.

Frequency places this clonotype as medium-sized. This sequence joins TRBV29-1 and TRBJ2-5; without DNA, the TCRdb call of TRBD1 cannot be checked. Germline-derived CDR1 and CDR2 are SQVTM and ANQGSEA. The CDR3 sequence is 20 residues long. CDR3: CSVDNVQGRPRTSPEETQYF.

By frequency, this clonotype registers medium-sized (0.01 to 0.1%). This chain joins TRBV6-5 and TRBJ2-5; TCRdb lists TRBD2, though no DNA is available to test this call. The CDR3 totals 16 residues. Germline CDR1 MNHEY, CDR2 SVGAGI. CDR3 in amino acids: CASSLGLAGGQETQYF.

The chain recombines TRBV5-3 with TRBJ1-5; TCRdb names TRBD1, which stays unverified in the absence of DNA. TRBV5-3 is noted as an ORF with a role that remains uncertain. The CDR3 covers 15 residues. The CDR3 sequence: CASRWRGLSNQPQHF.

By frequency, this clonotype is medium-sized (0.01 to 0.1%). The CDR3 sequence is CASSRFEGTNYEQYF. The chain uses TRBV18 and TRBJ2-7; TCRdb outputs TRBD2, but without DNA this stays unchecked. The CDR3 length is 15 residues. From germline, CDR1 is KGHSH and CDR2 LQKENI.

This chain links TRBV20-1 with TRBJ2-7; TCRdb selects TRBD1, and the lack of DNA leaves this call unchecked. The CDR3 spans 13 residues. Germline loops: CDR1 DFQATT, CDR2 SNEGSKA (reference sequence). The CDR3 region is CSASVGGQETQYF.

The chain employs TRBV18 and TRBJ2-3; TCRdb outputs TRBD1, but without DNA this stays unchecked. CDR3 length equals 14 residues. Per the germline V gene, CDR1 is KGHSH and CDR2 is LQKENI. This CDR3 reads CASSPPVTGRTQYF.

This clonotype is medium-sized (0.01 to 0.1%) by frequency. The rearrangement links TRBV5-4 to TRBJ2-1; the D gene TCRdb calls, TRBD2, cannot be checked with no DNA. Germline CDR1 and CDR2: SGHNT and YYREEE (reference sequence). The CDR3 totals 16 residues. CDR3 sequence reads: CASSPKTSGSYNEQFF.

By frequency, this clonotype is medium-sized. The genes are TRBV6-1 and TRBJ2-7; with no DNA, the TCRdb D assignment of TRBD2 cannot be verified. In germline, CDR1 is MNHNS, CDR2 SASEGT. This CDR3 comprises 16 residues. CDR3 sequence reads: CASSEIPAVMSYEQYF.

In terms of frequency, this clonotype is medium-sized. CDR3 loop: CAWSGGLDRDDGTEAFF. The chain combines TRBV30 with TRBJ1-1. From germline, CDR1 is GTSNPN and CDR2 SVGIG (reference sequence). The CDR3 runs to 17 residues.

The gene calls are TRBV4-3 and TRBJ2-7. There are 14 residues in the CDR3. Germline V gene lookup returns CDR1 LGHNA and CDR2 YSLEER. CDR3 region: CASSHPGSSYEQYF.

The rearrangement uses TRBV5-1 and TRBJ1-4. Looked up from germline, CDR1 is SGHRS and CDR2 is YFSETQ. The CDR3 length is 14 residues. CDR3 sequence reads: CASGVGPTNEKLFF.

CDR3 in amino acids: CASRRQGYEQYF. V and J are TRBV5-6 and TRBJ2-7; no DNA is available, so the TRBD1 call from TCRdb remains unchecked. The CDR3 is 12 amino acids. Per the germline V gene, CDR1 is SGHDT and CDR2 is YYEEEE.

This clonotype is identified as medium-sized from frequency. This rearrangement joins TRBV6-1 to TRBJ1-2; no DNA is available, so the TRBD1 call from TCRdb remains unchecked. CDR3 length equals 14 residues. Germline V gene data show CDR1 as MNHNS and CDR2 as SASEGT. CDR3 region: CASSDHGTGNGYTF.

This chain links TRBV6-5 with TRBJ1-1. The CDR3 runs to 15 residues. In germline, CDR1 is MNHEY, CDR2 SVGAGI. The chain's CDR3 is CASSYHFDSNTEAFF.

The chain carries TRBV12-3 or TRBV12-4 and TRBJ2-3; TCRdb's assignment of TRBD2 cannot be checked, as there is no DNA. The CDR3 spans 15 residues. The CDR3: CASSESGRITDTQYF.

The chain employs TRBV28 and TRBJ1-6; TCRdb gives TRBD1 as the D gene, but with no DNA this cannot be confirmed. The CDR3 is 19 residues long. The germline gives CDR1 MDHEN, CDR2 SYDVKM. The CDR3 sequence: CASSFSPYDRGVWDSPLHF. The complete variable domain, with remaining parts taken from reference TRBV28 and TRBJ1-6, reads DVKVTQSSRYLVKRTGEKVFLECVQDMDHENMFWYRQDPGLGLRLIYFSYDVKMKEKGDIPEGYSVSREKKERFSLILESASTNQTSMYLCASSFSPYDRGVWDSPLHFGNGTRLTVT.

Frequency places this clonotype as medium-sized. The chain carries TRBV10-3 and TRBJ1-4; TCRdb outputs TRBD1, but without DNA this stays unchecked. The CDR3 covers 13 residues. Germline loops: CDR1 ENHRY, CDR2 SYGVKD. CDR3: CAISETRDQVVFF.

V and J are TRBV13 and TRBJ2-5; TCRdb's D call of TRBD2 is untestable without DNA. This CDR3 has 14 residues. Per the germline V gene, CDR1 is PRHDT and CDR2 is FYEKMQ (reference sequence). CDR3 sequence reads: CASSVTSGRETQYF.

Considering frequency, this clonotype is medium-sized. The rearrangement joins TRBV6-1 to TRBJ2-5; TCRdb's D gene call, TRBD1, goes unchecked for lack of DNA. Per germline, CDR1 MNHNS and CDR2 SASEGT. The CDR3 has 18 residues. The CDR3 sequence: CASSEAGRTGGYQETQYF.

Judged by frequency, this clonotype is medium-sized. The chain combines TRBV10-3 with TRBJ1-2. The CDR3 loop spans 12 amino acids. Looked up from germline, CDR1 is ENHRY and CDR2 is SYGVKD. The CDR3 reads CAIRSDGVSYTF.

By frequency, this clonotype is medium-sized. The rearrangement uses TRBV6-5 and TRBJ2-7; with no DNA, the TCRdb D assignment of TRBD1 cannot be verified. The CDR3 spans 15 residues. CDR1 and CDR2 from the germline V gene are MNHEY and SVGAGI. The CDR3 loop reads CASSYSPQGGYEQYF.

This clonotype is identified as medium-sized (0.01 to 0.1%) from frequency. The CDR3 protein is CASSEAGLAGGPVTQYF. The genes are TRBV6-1 and TRBJ2-3; the D call from TCRdb, TRBD2, cannot be confirmed without DNA. CDR1 MNHNS and CDR2 SASEGT come from the germline V gene. This CDR3 contains 17 residues.

Measured by frequency, this clonotype is medium-sized. The gene calls are TRBV6-5 and TRBJ2-3; TCRdb's assignment of TRBD1 cannot be checked, as there is no DNA. The CDR3 totals 15 residues. CDR1 is MNHEY, CDR2 SVGAGI, per germline. CDR3 region: CASRSDRTYADTQYF.

Its frequency marks this clonotype as medium-sized. The chain links TRBV27 to TRBJ2-7; TCRdb's D call of TRBD2 is untestable without DNA. This CDR3 has 13 residues. The germline V gene has CDR1 MNHEY and CDR2 SMNVEV (reference sequence). The CDR3 is CASSGLAAYEQYF.

This clonotype is called medium-sized (0.01 to 0.1%) based on its frequency. V and J are TRBV5-4 and TRBJ1-6; TCRdb outputs TRBD1, but without DNA this stays unchecked. The CDR3 spans 15 residues. CDR1 SGHNT and CDR2 YYREEE come from the germline V gene (reference sequence). The CDR3 here is CASSLDGGLNSPLHF.

This clonotype shows up as medium-sized by frequency. The genes are TRBV27 and TRBJ2-7; TCRdb proposes TRBD1, but this gene call is untestable without DNA. The CDR3 has 15 amino acids. CDR1 and CDR2 from the germline V gene are MNHEY and SMNVEV (reference sequence). Here the CDR3 reads CASSSPGQGRWEQYF.

The chain uses TRBV6-1 and TRBJ2-7; TCRdb proposes TRBD1, but this gene call is untestable without DNA. CDR3 length: 14 residues. The germline V gene has CDR1 MNHNS and CDR2 SASEGT. This CDR3 reads CAISQGQGPGEQYF.

This clonotype is labeled medium-sized based on frequency. The chain employs TRBV6-5 and TRBJ1-2; TCRdb proposes TRBD1, but this gene call is untestable without DNA. This CDR3 comprises 13 residues. Germline lookup yields CDR1 MNHEY and CDR2 SVGAGI. The CDR3 protein is CASSGTELHGYTF.

This clonotype is identified as medium-sized (0.01 to 0.1%) from frequency. This sequence joins TRBV6-1 and TRBJ1-3; checking the TCRdb D call of TRBD1 is not possible without DNA. Germline assignment: CDR1 MNHNS and CDR2 SASEGT. This CDR3 comprises 12 residues. The CDR3 sequence is CAARTRGNTIYF.

Frequency places this clonotype as medium-sized. The chain has TRBV6-4 and TRBJ2-1; the TCRdb D gene call, TRBD2, has no DNA to confirm it. Germline V gene lookup returns CDR1 MRHNA and CDR2 SNTAGT. The CDR3 consists of 17 residues. The CDR3 sequence: CASPAAWGLPSTYEQFF.